The sequence of this T cell receptor (beta chain) was determined in a study of blood T cell repertoires in COVID-19. Study at large: PBMCs, B-cell-depleted T cells, or T cells provided the cDNA or gDNA that made up the material.

Enrolment of Seattle patients took place during active infection, and they were followed longitudinally. The CDR3 is 14 amino acids. Trimming pared 9 bases from V and 1 base from J, leaving 14 bases between. Per germline, CDR1 LNHNV and CDR2 YYDKDF (reference sequence). Per the original data handling: Amplifying reference gene primers gave estimates of nucleated cell counts. Using immunoSEQ multiplex PCR, the repertoire was profiled, and TCRdb retains in-frame clones only, with some absent. The DNA was the basis for D and trimming; V, J and clone size are from that table. The data show about 440,000 clones, around 88% seen once.

This TCR came from a woman aged 50 to 65 with COVID-19, enrolled during active disease. Material: peripheral blood. The chain couples TRBV15 to TRBJ2-3; TRBD1 is a possible D gene (5 bases). The CDR3 reads CATQQQGGTDTQYF. The CDR3 DNA reads TGTGCCACACAGCAGCAGGGCGGCACAGATACGCAGTATTTT. The full variable domain, its missing parts supplied by reference TRBV15 and TRBJ2-3, is DAMVIQNPRYQVTQFGKPVTLSCSQTLNHNVMYWYQQKSSQAPKLLFHYYDKDFNNEADTPDNFQSRRPNTSFCFLDIRSPGLGDTAMYLCATQQQGGTDTQYFGPGTRLTVL.